These 22 T cell receptor beta chains came from one sample sequenced in a study of T cells in localized non-small cell lung cancer. TCRdb keeps only in-frame clones here, not all; method: immunoSEQ multiplex PCR. The table has tens of thousands of clones, roughly 86% seen once. The starting material was peripheral blood, obtained before any cancer treatment. Receptors originate from a man aged 35-75 years with stage I lung adenocarcinoma.

The chain links TRBV11-1 to TRBJ2-1, with 12 bases fitting TRBD2. The CDR3 sequence is 17 residues long. Germline V gene data show CDR1 as SGHAT and CDR2 as FQDESV (reference sequence). Germline trimming cut 5 bases from V and 9 bases from J; bases unmatched to any gene: 14. CDR3 nucleotides: TGTGCCAGCAGCACCAAATGGGCTAGCGGGAGGGGCGGTGAGCAGTTCTTC. This codes for CASSTKWASGRGGEQFF.

The V call is TRBV2, the J call TRBJ2-1, with D possibly matching TRBD2 (6 bases). Germline V CDR1 and CDR2: SNHLY, FYNNEI. The germline V and J ends were trimmed by 8 bases and 6 bases, with 17 bases remaining between them. The CDR3 is made up of 14 amino acids. CDR3 residues: CASLSGLSLNEQFF. DNA for the CDR3: TGTGCCAGCCTCTCGGGACTGTCGCTCAATGAGCAGTTCTTC.

V and J are TRBV7-2 and TRBJ2-4; maybe TRBD1 (7 bases). Germline V gives CDR1 SGHTA, CDR2 FQGNSA. This CDR3 contains 13 residues. V was shortened by 6 bases and J by 6 bases, with 12 bases between the two germline ends. The CDR3 here is CASRTQGGNIQYF. The CDR3 DNA is TGTGCCAGCAGAACTCAGGGGGGAAACATTCAGTACTTC.

The chain carries TRBV5-1 and TRBJ2-7, with unresolved D. The CDR3 contains 14 residues. V was trimmed by 0 bases and J by 5 bases, leaving 12 bases between them. Germline values: CDR1 SGHRS, CDR2 YFSETQ. The CDR3 nucleotides read TGCGCCAGCAGCTTGGCCTGGGGTTCCGACGAGCAGTACTTC. Translating it yields CASSLAWGSDEQYF.

The chain links TRBV7-9 to TRBJ1-1, with 7 bases lining up with TRBD1. J gave up 3 bases and V 1 base, and 2 bases lay outside the gene matches. Germline CDR1 and CDR2: SEHNR and FQNEAQ (reference sequence). There are 14 residues in the CDR3. The CDR3 protein is CASSLGQGYTEAFF. DNA of the CDR3: TGTGCCAGCAGCTTAGGACAGGGCTACACTGAAGCTTTCTTT. Full variable domain (rest looked up from reference TRBV7-9 and TRBJ1-1): DTGVSQNPRHKITKRGQNVTFRCDPISEHNRLYWYRQTLGQGPEFLTYFQNEAQLEKSRLLSDRFSAERPKGSFSTLEIQRTEQGDSAMYLCASSLGQGYTEAFFGQGTRLTVV.

The genes are TRBV19 and TRBJ1-2, with a tentative D call TRBD1 (5 bases). Germline V gene lookup returns CDR1 LNHDA and CDR2 SQIVND (reference sequence). The CDR3 has 14 residues. The V and J ends lost 4 bases and 5 bases respectively, with 14 bases between them. The CDR3 DNA sequence: TGTGCCAGTAGTAAACAGGCTGTAGAATATGGCTACACCTTC. Translating gives CASSKQAVEYGYTF.

The chain carries TRBV9 and TRBJ2-7, with a weak D call TRBD2 (5 bases). V shed 0 bases and J shed 2 bases, with 12 bases lying between them. CDR1 SGDLS and CDR2 YYNGEE come from the germline V gene. This CDR3 region has 15 residues. The CDR3 region has the DNA TGTGCCAGCAGCGTAGGCATCGGGGATACCTACGAGCAGTACTTC. It is translated as CASSVGIGDTYEQYF. The variable domain in full, with the rest retrieved from reference TRBV9 and TRBJ2-7, is DSGVTQTPKHLITATGQRVTLRCSPRSGDLSVYWYQQSLDQGLQFLIQYYNGEERAKGNILERFSAQQFPDLHSELNLSSLELGDSALYFCASSVGIGDTYEQYFGPGTRLTVT.

The J gene is TRBJ2-6, the V gene TRBV7-3; TRBD1 matches 8 bases. From germline, CDR1 is SGHTA and CDR2 FQGTGA. V lost 4 bases to trimming and J lost 0 bases; unmatched junction nucleotides: 8. CDR3 length: 18 amino acids. The CDR3 is CASSSRAGQASGANVLTF. The CDR3 DNA reads TGTGCCAGCAGCTCCCGGGCGGGACAGGCCTCTGGGGCCAACGTCCTGACTTTC.

V usage is TRBV27 and J usage is TRBJ2-5; D perhaps matches TRBD2 (6 bases). The CDR3 consists of 13 residues. V gave up 7 bases and J gave up 4 bases, with 13 bases separating them. Germline-derived CDR1 and CDR2 are MNHEY and SMNVEV (reference sequence). CDR3 in DNA: TGTGCCAGCAATGCGTACGGGGGAGAGACCCAGTACTTC. Protein sequence: CASNAYGGETQYF.

The chain is built from TRBV28 and TRBJ1-5; tentatively, D is TRBD1 (6 bases). The V gene's germline CDR1 is MDHEN and CDR2 SYDVKM. Trimming stripped 6 bases from V and 1 base from J, with 10 bases between. The CDR3 has 14 amino acids. CDR3 sequence reads: CASRLGGSNQPQHF. As DNA, the CDR3 is TGTGCCAGCAGATTAGGGGGAAGCAATCAGCCCCAGCATTTT.

This clone was seen only once. V usage is TRBV10-3 and J usage is TRBJ2-5; D perhaps matches TRBD2 (6 bases). CDR1 and CDR2 from the germline V gene are ENHRY and SYGVKD. Trimming took 4 bases from V and 3 from J, leaving 9 bases between them. CDR3 length equals 13 residues. The CDR3 DNA reads as TGTGCCATCAGTGTTAGACTAGAAGAGACCCAGTACTTC. It is translated as CAISVRLEETQYF.

This rearrangement joins TRBV5-6 to TRBJ1-2; 7 nucleotides match TRBD1. The CDR3 is made up of 15 amino acids. The germline V gene encodes CDR1 SGHDT and CDR2 YYEEEE. Trimming removed 4 bases from V and 4 bases from J; junction bases left unmatched: 10. The CDR3 here is CASSTQGRKSYGYTF. The DNA of the CDR3 is TGTGCCAGCAGCACACAGGGGCGCAAGAGCTATGGCTACACCTTC. Filled out from reference TRBV5-6 and TRBJ1-2, the complete variable domain reads DAGVTQSPTHLIKTRGQQVTLRCSPKSGHDTVSWYQQALGQGPQFIFQYYEEEERQRGNFPDRFSGHQFPNYSSELNVNALLLGDSALYLCASSTQGRKSYGYTFGSGTRLTVV.

The gene calls are TRBV5-1 and TRBJ2-7; a possible D gene is TRBD1 (6 bases). CDR3 size: 15 residues. The V and J ends lost 5 bases and 1 base respectively, with 16 bases between them. Germline V gene data show CDR1 as SGHRS and CDR2 as YFSETQ. CDR3 amino acids: CASSPRVDRSYEQYF. CDR3 nucleotides: TGCGCCAGCAGTCCCCGGGTTGACAGGTCCTACGAGCAGTACTTC.

The chain joins TRBV6-6 to TRBJ1-4; a weak D match, TRBD1 (5 bases). CDR1 is MNHNY and CDR2 is SVGAGI in the germline V gene (reference sequence). The CDR3 contains 13 residues. The ends were cut back, 7 bases at V and 6 bases at J, with 12 bases in the middle. The CDR3 DNA sequence: TGTGCCAGCAATTCGGGGACTTATGAAAAACTGTTTTTT. This codes for CASNSGTYEKLFF.

The rearrangement joins TRBV29-1 to TRBJ1-3; perhaps TRBD1 as D (6 bases). V gave up 6 bases and J gave up 4 bases, with 13 bases separating them. The CDR3 runs to 13 residues. The germline V gene has CDR1 SQVTM and CDR2 ANQGSEA. CDR3 DNA: TGCAGCGTGAGATCGGGGGGCGGAAACACCATATATTTT. The encoded protein is CSVRSGGGNTIYF.

CDR3 sequence: CASKVSGFNEQFF. In nucleotides, the CDR3 is TGTGCCAGCAAGGTGTCTGGATTCAATGAGCAGTTCTTC. This chain connects TRBV6-5 to TRBJ2-1; D gene ambiguous. V lost 7 bases and J lost 6, with 13 bases in between. The CDR3 is 13 amino acids. The germline gives CDR1 MNHEY, CDR2 SVGAGI.

This chain connects TRBV28 to TRBJ1-1; D is uncertain. Per germline, CDR1 MDHEN and CDR2 SYDVKM. Trimming left V 6 bases short and J 0 bases short, with 8 bases between. The CDR3 consists of 13 residues. The CDR3 loop is CASSTVVNTEAFF. The CDR3 DNA reads as TGTGCCAGCAGCACAGTAGTGAACACTGAAGCTTTCTTT.

The chain links TRBV10-2 to TRBJ2-1, with D possibly being TRBD2 (7 bases). Trimming removed 4 bases at V and 5 bases at J, with 24 bases between. The CDR3 loop spans 18 amino acids. In germline, CDR1 is WSHSY, CDR2 SAAADI. The CDR3 here is CASSGPLGGLRPHNEQFF. Here the CDR3 DNA reads TGCGCCAGCAGTGGTCCGTTAGGGGGACTACGCCCTCACAATGAGCAGTTCTTC.

The count of this clone is one. The CDR3 sequence: CASSFGGFRVSYNSPLHF. CDR3 nucleotides: TGTGCCAGCAGCTTTGGGGGCTTTCGGGTGTCCTATAATTCACCCCTCCACTTT. V gene TRBV7-8 combines with J gene TRBJ1-6, with TRBD1 as a possible D gene (6 bases). Germline V CDR1 and CDR2: SGHVS, FQNEAQ. V lost 3 bases, J lost 1 base, and 16 bases lay in between. The CDR3 is 18 residues long.

This rearrangement joins TRBV7-8 to TRBJ2-7, with D perhaps matching TRBD1 (6 bases). The germline V gene encodes CDR1 SGHVS and CDR2 FQNEAQ. The CDR3 is 13 residues long. V was clipped by 8 bases and J by 3 bases, with 14 bases between them. The CDR3 reads CASSTGQDYEQYF. As DNA, the CDR3 is TGTGCCAGCTCGACGGGACAAGACTACGAGCAGTACTTC.

The chain employs TRBV5-3 and TRBJ2-5, with a weak D call TRBD2 (6 bases). TRBV5-3 is sorted into the ORF group, with uncertain function. Trimming took 7 bases from V and 5 from J, leaving 18 bases between them. This CDR3 is built from 14 residues. CDR3 DNA: TGTGCCAGAGTTTCGGGGGATCAGGACGAGACCCAGTACTTC. Translated: CARVSGDQDETQYF.

The chain has TRBV6-1 and TRBJ2-1; 11 bases fit TRBD2. Germline values: CDR1 MNHNS, CDR2 SASEGT. The CDR3 is made up of 15 amino acids. V shed 6 bases and J 7 bases; nucleotides not matched to a gene: 8. The CDR3 protein is CASSALAGAENEQFF. The DNA of the CDR3 is TGTGCCAGCAGCGCACTAGCGGGAGCAGAAAATGAGCAGTTCTTC.